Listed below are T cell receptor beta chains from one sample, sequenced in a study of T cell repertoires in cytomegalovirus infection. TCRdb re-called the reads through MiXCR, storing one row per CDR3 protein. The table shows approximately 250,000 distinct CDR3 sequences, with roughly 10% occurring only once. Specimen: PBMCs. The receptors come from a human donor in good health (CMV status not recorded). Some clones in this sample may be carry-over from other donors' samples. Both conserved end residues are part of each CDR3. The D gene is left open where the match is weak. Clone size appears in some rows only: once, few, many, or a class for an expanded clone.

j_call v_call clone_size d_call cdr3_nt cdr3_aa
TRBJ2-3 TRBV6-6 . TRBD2 TGTGCCAGCAGTTACACGCATAGCGGGAGCACAGATACGCAGTATTTT CASSYTHSGSTDTQYF
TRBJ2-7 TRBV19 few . TGTGCCAGTAGTCCCCGGGGCAACTCCTACGAGCAGTACTTC CASSPRGNSYEQYF
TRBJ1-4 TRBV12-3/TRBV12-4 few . TGTGCCAGCAGCTCGGAGGCCGGGAGGGTAGAACTGTTTTTT CASSSEAGRVELFF
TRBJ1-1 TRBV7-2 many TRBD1 TGTGCCAGCAGCCCTCTGGGACAGGGCGGCAGGACTGAAGCTTTCTTT CASSPLGQGGRTEAFF
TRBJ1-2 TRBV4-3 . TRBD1 TGCGCCAGCAGCCAAGATGTCGGGGACAGCTATGGCTACACCTTC CASSQDVGDSYGYTF
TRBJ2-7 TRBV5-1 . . TGCGCCAGCAGCTTGGAGTCTGGACCCACCCGGGGGCAGTACTTC CASSLESGPTRGQYF
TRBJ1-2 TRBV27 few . TGTGCCAGCAGACGATTTAATGGGCTTGGGGGCTATGGCTACACCTTC CASRRFNGLGGYGYTF
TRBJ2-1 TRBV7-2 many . TGTGCCAGCAGCTTAGCCCCACAGGCGGATGAGCAGTTCTTC CASSLAPQADEQFF
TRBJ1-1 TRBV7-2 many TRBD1 TGTGCCAGCAGACCCAGACAGGGTGGAAATGAAGCTTTCTTT CASRPRQGGNEAFF
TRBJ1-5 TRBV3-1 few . TGTGCCAGCAGCGAAGGCTATGATCAGCCCCAGCATTTT CASSEGYDQPQHF
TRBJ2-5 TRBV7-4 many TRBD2 TGTGCCAGCAGCTCGGGACTAGCGGGAGCAGAGACCCAGTACTTC CASSSGLAGAETQYF
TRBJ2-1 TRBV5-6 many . TGTGCCAGCAGCACCCCCCAGCTTACCCCCTACAATGAGCAGTTCTTC CASSTPQLTPYNEQFF
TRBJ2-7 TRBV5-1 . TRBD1 TGCGCCAGCAGCTTGGCCGCCGGGACAGGGTCCTACGAGCAGTACTTC CASSLAAGTGSYEQYF
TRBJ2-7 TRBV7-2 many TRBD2 TGTGCCAGCAGCCCTAGCGGGGCCGCCTACGAGCAGTACTTC CASSPSGAAYEQYF
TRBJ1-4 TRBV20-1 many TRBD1 TGCAGTGTTTTTCGGCAGGGGGCGCGGGATGAAAAACTGTTTTTT CSVFRQGARDEKLFF
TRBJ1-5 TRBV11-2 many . TGTGCCAGCAGCCCCATGGGAGTTGATCAGCCCCAGCATTTT CASSPMGVDQPQHF
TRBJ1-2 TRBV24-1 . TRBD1 TGTGCCACCAGTGATTCCAACAGGGGGCGCCCTGTGAGCTACACCTTC CATSDSNRGRPVSYTF
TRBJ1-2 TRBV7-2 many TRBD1 TGTGCCAGCAGCCAAGGACAGGGGGCGGTCTATGGCTACACCTTC CASSQGQGAVYGYTF
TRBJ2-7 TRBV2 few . TGTGCCAGCAGTGACAACTCCTACGAGCAGTACTTC CASSDNSYEQYF
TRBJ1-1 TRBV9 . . TGTGCCAGCAGCCGCCGGGGGCACTTCACTGAAGCTTTCTTT CASSRRGHFTEAFF
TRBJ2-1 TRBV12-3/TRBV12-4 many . TGTGCCAGCAGCTTGACAGGCCGCTCCTACAATGAGCAGTTCTTC CASSLTGRSYNEQFF
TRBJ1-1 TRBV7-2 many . TGTGCCAGCAGCTTAGACAGGGCTAGGACTGAAGCTTTCTTT CASSLDRARTEAFF
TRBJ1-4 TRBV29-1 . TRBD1 TGCAGCGTTGGCCAGGGGGTTGGAGCAAAACTGTTTTTT CSVGQGVGAKLFF
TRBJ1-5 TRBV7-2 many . TGTGCCAGCAGCTTAGCTTTAGTTTATCAGCCCCAGCATTTT CASSLALVYQPQHF
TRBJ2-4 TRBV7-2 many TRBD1 TGTGCCAGCAGCCTTCGACAGGGTAAAAACATTCAGTACTTC CASSLRQGKNIQYF
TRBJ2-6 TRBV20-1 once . TGCAGTGCTAGAAACATTGGGGTCGACGTCCTGACTTTC CSARNIGVDVLTF
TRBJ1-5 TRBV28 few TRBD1 TGTGCCAGCAGTTTAGGGCGGAACAGGGGGCTCCAGCCCCAGCATTTT CASSLGRNRGLQPQHF
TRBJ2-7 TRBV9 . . TGTGCCAGCAGCCCCCAGGGGGGCGGAGGGTACGAGCAGTACTTC CASSPQGGGGYEQYF
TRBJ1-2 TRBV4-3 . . TGCGCCAGCAGCCAAGACGAGCTTAACTATGGCTACACCTTC CASSQDELNYGYTF
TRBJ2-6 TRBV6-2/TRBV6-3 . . TGTGCCAGCAAGGGAATAGCTGTCTCTGGGGCCAACGTCCTGACTTTC CASKGIAVSGANVLTF